Listed here are 5 T cell receptor beta chains from one sample, sequenced in a study of cytomegalovirus exposure and HLA in healthy donors. TCRdb's table, derived via immunoSEQ multiplex PCR, lists solely in-frame clones and lacks some. The table has roughly 150,000 clones, about 82% seen once; the top ten hold approximately 2.3%. Sequencing input: PBMCs. These receptors were obtained from a man younger than 40 in good health and CMV-seropositive.

This clone has only one observation. CDR3 DNA sequence: TGTGCCAGCAGTTCCCCCGGTGGCTCAGGGGGCTACAATGAGCAGTTCTTC. Its translation: CASSSPGGSGGYNEQFF. The rearrangement uses TRBV27 and TRBJ2-1; 7 nucleotides align to TRBD1. J gave up 3 bases and V 4 bases, and 12 bases lay outside the gene matches. Germline V gives CDR1 MNHEY, CDR2 SMNVEV (reference sequence). The CDR3 contains 17 residues.

V and J are TRBV29-1 and TRBJ2-7; 11 positions agree with TRBD1. This CDR3 region has 13 residues. The V gene end was trimmed by 2 bases and the J gene end by 6 bases; junction bases not matched to a gene: 3. Germline lookup yields CDR1 SQVTM and CDR2 ANQGSEA. This CDR3 reads CSVEFGTGGEQYF. The CDR3 coding sequence is TGCAGCGTTGAATTCGGGACAGGGGGCGAGCAGTACTTC.

V and J are TRBV7-3 and TRBJ2-3; TRBD2 aligns across 14 bases. This CDR3 has 17 amino acids. Trimming took 5 bases from V and 6 from J; bases not matched to a gene: 10. Germline V gene lookup returns CDR1 SGHTA and CDR2 FQGTGA. The CDR3 DNA is TGTGCCAGCAGCCCTGGACTAGCGGGGGGCCCTCGGGATACGCAGTATTTT. This gives the protein CASSPGLAGGPRDTQYF.

A few counts support this clone. The chain links TRBV7-6 to TRBJ2-3, with D perhaps matching TRBD2 (7 bases). The CDR3 spans 16 residues. Trimming removed 2 bases from V and 2 bases from J, with 14 bases in between. Germline CDR1 reads SGHVS; CDR2 reads FNYEAQ. The CDR3 here is CASSLMAGANTDTQYF. CDR3 DNA sequence: TGTGCCAGCAGCTTAATGGCGGGGGCTAACACAGATACGCAGTATTTT. Based on the CDR3 plus reference TRBV7-6 and TRBJ2-3, the full variable domain is GAGVSQSPRYKVTKRGQDVALRCDPISGHVSLYWYRQALGQGPEFLTYFNYEAQQDKSGLPNDRFSAERPEGSISTLTIQRTEQRDSAMYRCASSLMAGANTDTQYFGPGTRLTVL.

V gene TRBV7-9 combines with J gene TRBJ2-5; D is perhaps TRBD1 (6 bases). V gave up 5 bases and J gave up 5 bases, with 15 bases separating them. The CDR3 covers 14 residues. Germline V gene lookup returns CDR1 SEHNR and CDR2 FQNEAQ (reference sequence). In DNA form, the CDR3 reads TGTGCCAGCAGCGCACAGGGCGGATTGGAGACCCAGTACTTC. Its translation is CASSAQGGLETQYF.